One sample yielded the 4 T cell receptor beta chains listed below, sequenced in a study of OX40 agonist ivuxolimab in advanced cancers. Libraries were prepared through the immunoSEQ multiplex PCR assay. In its TCRdb copy, this immuneACCESS table keeps in-frame sequences only and misses some clones. Where compared with another copy, unresolved V genes explain less than half of these, and the others have no known cause. The sample contains 75,000 to 95,000 clones, about 85% of them found a single time. Roughly 3% of the sample rests with the top ten. The sequenced sample was CD4+ or CD8+ T cells sorted from blood, obtained in a trial of the OX40 agonist ivuxolimab. The receptors were gathered from an adult with an advanced solid tumor such as melanoma, head and neck, liver or kidney cancer.

This clone has just one count. The gene calls are TRBV6-5 and TRBJ2-4, with D uncertain. The CDR3 contains 14 residues. V lost 8 bases to trimming and J lost 3 bases, with 14 bases between them. The germline V gene encodes CDR1 MNHEY and CDR2 SVGAGI. The chain's CDR3 is CASSEDTIKNIQYF. CDR3 sequence (DNA): TGTGCCAGCTCTGAAGACACTATCAAAAACATTCAGTACTTC.

This chain connects TRBV10-3 to TRBJ2-5, with D perhaps matching TRBD1 (7 bases). Germline V gene lookup returns CDR1 ENHRY and CDR2 SYGVKD. The CDR3 contains 15 residues. V lost 5 bases and J 2 bases, leaving 15 bases between the germline ends. The CDR3 DNA sequence: TGTGCCATCAGTCCCTCGACAGGGACTCAAGAGACCCAGTACTTC. The encoded protein is CAISPSTGTQETQYF.

This clone has a single count. The J gene is TRBJ1-2, the V gene TRBV25-1; the D is unclear. The length of the CDR3 is 15 residues. The germline V and J ends were trimmed by 5 bases and 4 bases, with 17 bases remaining between them. Germline V gene lookup returns CDR1 MGHDK and CDR2 SYGVNS. The CDR3 protein is CASSWEGTPFYGYTF. CDR3 in DNA: TGTGCCAGCAGTTGGGAGGGAACTCCGTTCTATGGCTACACCTTC.

The chain carries TRBV9 and TRBJ1-3; possible D gene TRBD1, 6 bases. V dropped 2 bases and J dropped 0 bases, with 9 bases sitting between them. This CDR3 contains 15 residues. Germline-derived CDR1 and CDR2 are SGDLS and YYNGEE. CDR3 region: CASSVSGASGNTIYF. The CDR3 bases are TGTGCCAGCAGCGTCTCAGGGGCCTCTGGAAACACCATATATTTT.